Each of the 13 T cell receptor beta chains below was sequenced from the same sample in a study of blood T cell repertoires in COVID-19. The protocol was immunoSEQ multiplex PCR, while the TCRdb copy is restricted to in-frame clones and leaves out a portion. Altogether about 320,000 clones are present, around 84% being singletons, with the ten largest covering under 2%. The sequenced sample consisted of PBMCs or T cells enriched from blood (not recorded which). The origin of the receptors is a woman younger than 45 who had been exposed to COVID-19.

This clone has a single count. CDR3 sequence reads: CASSQRDSPSEQYF. Here the CDR3 DNA reads TGCGCCAGCAGCCAACGGGACTCGCCCAGCGAGCAGTACTTC. V gene TRBV4-1 combines with J gene TRBJ2-7; the D gene is possibly TRBD2 (6 bases). Germline V gene sequence: CDR1 MGHRA, CDR2 YSYEKL. The V end lost 2 bases, the J end lost 6 bases, and 14 bases lay between the germline ends. The CDR3 contains 14 residues.

The chain employs TRBV18 and TRBJ2-7; D may be TRBD1 (5 bases). Trimming took off 0 bases at V and 2 bases at J, with 11 bases between the two ends. Germline V gives CDR1 KGHSH, CDR2 LQKENI. CDR3 size: 15 residues. For the CDR3, the DNA is TGTGCCAGCTCACCACCCCAGGGAAGAGCCTACGAGCAGTACTTC. Translating it yields CASSPPQGRAYEQYF.

The V and J genes are TRBV7-2 and TRBJ1-1; D ambiguous. CDR1 and CDR2 (germline): SGHTA, FQGNSA. The CDR3 extends over 14 amino acids. V lost 1 base and J 1 base, leaving 7 bases between the germline ends. The CDR3 DNA follows: TGTGCCAGCAGCTTAGGTAATAGGAACACTGAAGCTTTCTTT. It specifies CASSLGNRNTEAFF. Full variable domain (rest looked up from reference TRBV7-2 and TRBJ1-1): GAGVSQSPSNKVTEKGKDVELRCDPISGHTALYWYRQSLGQGLEFLIYFQGNSAPDKSGLPSDRFSAERTGGSVSTLTIQRTQQEDSAVYLCASSLGNRNTEAFFGQGTRLTVV.

The chain combines TRBV6-5 with TRBJ1-1, with TRBD1 as a possible D gene (6 bases). Between the trimmed V and J ends, which lost 9 bases and 2 bases, there was a span of 13 bases. CDR1 and CDR2 (germline): MNHEY, SVGAGI. This CDR3 has 13 residues. The CDR3 DNA reads TGTGCCAGTGAGGACAGTCACAACACTGAAGCTTTCTTT. Amino acids: CASEDSHNTEAFF.

CDR3 protein: CASRGQVTEAFF. In DNA form, the CDR3 reads TGTGCCAGCAGGGGACAGGTTACTGAAGCTTTCTTT. This rearrangement joins TRBV12-3 or TRBV12-4 to TRBJ1-1; the match to TRBD1 covers 8 bases. V dropped 6 bases and J dropped 5; count of bases not matched to a gene: 2. There are 12 residues in the CDR3.

In this sample, this clone turned up once. The rearrangement uses TRBV9 and TRBJ1-2; a weak D match, TRBD1 (6 bases). The CDR3 runs 16 residues. V was shortened by 2 bases and J by 3 bases, with 17 bases between the two germline ends. Germline-derived CDR1 and CDR2 are SGDLS and YYNGEE. DNA of the CDR3: TGTGCCAGCAGCGTTTCCGATAGACAGGTCGACTATGGCTACACCTTC. Amino acid sequence: CASSVSDRQVDYGYTF.

J is TRBJ1-2 and V is TRBV5-1; 10 bases are shared with TRBD1. V lost 4 bases and J lost 5; bases outside the gene matches: 11. From germline, CDR1 is SGHRS and CDR2 YFSETQ. The length of the CDR3 is 16 residues. The CDR3 sequence: CASSQPRQGARYGYTF. CDR3 nucleotide sequence: TGCGCCAGCAGCCAACCCAGACAGGGGGCGAGGTATGGCTACACCTTC.

This chain joins TRBV28 and TRBJ2-1, with D tentatively TRBD2 (7 bases). There are 17 residues in the CDR3. The germline V and J ends were trimmed by 3 bases and 3 bases, with 18 bases remaining between them. Germline V gene sequence: CDR1 MDHEN, CDR2 SYDVKM. CDR3 in DNA: TGTGCCAGCAGTTTCCTCTGGGGGGGGCCCTTCTACAATGAGCAGTTCTTC. Its protein product is CASSFLWGGPFYNEQFF.

J is TRBJ2-3 and V is TRBV4-2; D unclear. The CDR3 runs to 14 residues. CDR1 and CDR2 from the germline V gene are LGHNA and YNFKEQ. V lost 4 bases, J lost 1 base, and 9 bases lay in between. The CDR3 DNA sequence: TGTGCCAGCAGCCGAACTGGTCGCACAGATACGCAGTATTTT. Protein product: CASSRTGRTDTQYF.

V usage is TRBV6-5 and J usage is TRBJ1-1, with 7 nucleotides matching TRBD1. Losses at the gene ends were 6 bases for V and 4 bases for J; bases not matched to a gene: 8. The CDR3 length is 14 residues. CDR1 and CDR2 from the germline V gene are MNHEY and SVGAGI. The DNA for the CDR3 is TGTGCCAGCAGCGTCGAGGGGGCAGTCACTGAAGCTTTCTTT. Translated: CASSVEGAVTEAFF.

The gene calls are TRBV19 and TRBJ1-2; D remains ambiguous. CDR3 size: 16 residues. The germline V and J ends were trimmed by 0 bases and 3 bases, with 14 bases remaining between them. Germline-derived CDR1 and CDR2 are LNHDA and SQIVND (reference sequence). CDR3 in amino acids: CASSIDAVTSDYGYTF. For the CDR3, the DNA is TGTGCCAGTAGTATAGACGCCGTAACAAGCGACTATGGCTACACCTTC.

The V and J genes are TRBV5-1 and TRBJ2-1, with TRBD1 matching over 7 bases. CDR1 is SGHRS and CDR2 is YFSETQ in the germline V gene. The CDR3 spans 15 residues. Unmatched junction bases numbered 7, after V lost 0 bases and J lost 7 bases. The CDR3 sequence: CASSLDNRGGNEQFF. The CDR3 DNA follows: TGCGCCAGCAGCTTGGACAACAGGGGTGGGAATGAGCAGTTCTTC.

The chain uses TRBV2 and TRBJ1-1; D might be TRBD1 (6 bases). CDR3 length: 14 amino acids. Germline CDR1 is SNHLY and CDR2 is FYNNEI. Trimming pared 10 bases from V and 2 bases from J, leaving 17 bases between. The CDR3 coding sequence is TGTGCCACTACCAGGCAGGGGAGAAACACTGAAGCTTTCTTT. This codes for CATTRQGRNTEAFF.